A single TCR beta chain is shown here with its context. The length of the CDR3 is 14 residues. Germline V gene lookup returns CDR1 SQVTM and CDR2 ANQGSEA. V gave up 7 bases and J gave up 1 base, with 11 bases separating them. The entry originates in a study of technical replicates of blood from several donors. The table came from immunoSEQ multiplex PCR; TCRdb's copy has only in-frame clones and leaves some out. The table lists tens of thousands of clones, 90% to 97% of them singletons. Source material: T cells isolated from PBMCs. The chain combines TRBV29-1 with TRBJ2-6, with no clear D. The clonotype originates from a human donor in good health. The CDR3 loop is CSAVFASGANVLTF. DNA for the CDR3: TGCAGCGCTGTGTTTGCGTCTGGGGCCAACGTCCTGACTTTC. The whole variable domain, filled in from reference TRBV29-1 and TRBJ2-6, reads SAVISQKPSRDICQRGTSLTIQCQVDSQVTMMFWYRQQPGQSLTLIATANQGSEATYESGFVIDKFPISRPNLTFSTLTVSNMSPEDSSIYLCSAVFASGANVLTFGAGSRLTVL.